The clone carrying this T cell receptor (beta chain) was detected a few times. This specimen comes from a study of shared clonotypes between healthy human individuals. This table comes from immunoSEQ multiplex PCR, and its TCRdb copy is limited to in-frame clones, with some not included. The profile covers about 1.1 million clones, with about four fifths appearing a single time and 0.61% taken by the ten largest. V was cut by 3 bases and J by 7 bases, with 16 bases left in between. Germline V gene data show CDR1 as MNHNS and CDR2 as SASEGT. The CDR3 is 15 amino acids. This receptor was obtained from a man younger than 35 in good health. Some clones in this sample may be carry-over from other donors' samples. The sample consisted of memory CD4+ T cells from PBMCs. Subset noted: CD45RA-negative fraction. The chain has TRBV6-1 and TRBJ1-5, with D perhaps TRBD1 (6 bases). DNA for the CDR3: TGTGCCAGCAGTGAGATCCCAGGGGCCGGACAGCCCCAGCATTTT. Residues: CASSEIPGAGQPQHF.